The present TCR beta chain was sequenced within a study of siplizumab effects on memory and regulatory T cells. Study results and caveats: Siplizumab led to significantly less abundant alloreactive sequences that could be traced back to unstimulated CD4+ memory cells. Whether the proliferating Tregs (from siplizumab cultures) were suppressive was not confirmed. Naive T cells appeared more varied than memory cells and looked like key alloresponse contributors.

Clones were sequenced by immunoSEQ multiplex PCR, and TCRdb holds only the in-frame ones, with some missing. The table includes 90,000 to 140,000 clones, under 95% detected once. As to this clone: The antigen remains undetermined.

CDR3 length: 17 residues. The ends lost 4 bases at V and 5 bases at J; junction bases unmatched: 15. Germline V gene data show CDR1 as LGHNT and CDR2 as FRNRAP. V is TRBV12-5 and J is TRBJ2-3; 7 bases are a match to TRBD2. Sequenced material: CD4+ T cells sorted from blood. This clonotype originated in a human donor in good health. The chain's CDR3 is CASGSQALARKRDTQYF. In nucleotides, the CDR3 is TGTGCTAGTGGTTCGCAAGCACTAGCGCGCAAGCGAGATACGCAGTATTTT.